The 28 T cell receptor beta chains listed next were all sequenced from one sample in a study of blood T cell repertoires in COVID-19. The method was immunoSEQ multiplex PCR; TCRdb's version includes in-frame clones alone and lacks a portion of them. The sample has around 380,000 clones; approximately 77% are singletons. Sequenced input: peripheral blood. The receptors derive from a human donor with acute or convalescent COVID-19. The donor label of this sample is uncertain.

The CDR3 loop is CASSLKEQLNTEAFF. The CDR3 DNA follows: TGTGCCAGCAGCTTAAAGGAACAGTTGAACACTGAAGCTTTCTTT. The chain carries TRBV7-9 and TRBJ1-1; D call uncertain. Germline CDR1 SEHNR, CDR2 FQNEAQ (reference sequence). The CDR3 contains 15 residues. Trimming took 2 bases from V and 0 from J, leaving 10 bases between them.

The J gene is TRBJ2-7, the V gene TRBV2; D possibly corresponds to TRBD2 (6 bases). Germline loops: CDR1 SNHLY, CDR2 FYNNEI. The CDR3 is 12 residues long. Trimming pared 6 bases from V and 4 bases from J, leaving 10 bases between. CDR3 loop: CASRGGRYEQYF. The CDR3 bases are TGTGCCAGCAGGGGGGGACGTTACGAGCAGTACTTC.

CDR3 nucleotides: TGTGCCAGCAGCACCCTTCGGGGGGGCAGTACAGATACGCAGTATTTT. It yields the protein CASSTLRGGSTDTQYF. J is TRBJ2-3 and V is TRBV9; 8 bases line up with TRBD2. Germline CDR1 and CDR2: SGDLS and YYNGEE. Trimming took 4 bases from V and 3 from J; bases not matched to a gene: 10. The CDR3 is 16 amino acids.

In DNA form, the CDR3 reads TGTGCCAGCAGGCCCCGGGGGAAGGCGGGCACTGAAGCTTTCTTT. Residues: CASRPRGKAGTEAFF. This chain uses TRBV27 with TRBJ1-1, with D perhaps TRBD1 (5 bases). V lost 6 bases and J 4 bases, leaving 18 bases between the germline ends. The CDR3 totals 15 residues. The germline V gene encodes CDR1 MNHEY and CDR2 SMNVEV (reference sequence).

This clone showed up just a few times. This chain links TRBV5-6 with TRBJ1-3, with 7 bases matching TRBD1. V shed 4 bases, J shed 2 bases, and the junction held 12 bases outside the gene matches. CDR1 and CDR2 (germline): SGHDT, YYEEEE. The CDR3 covers 17 residues. Here the CDR3 DNA reads TGTGCCAGCAGCCTTACCCCGACAGGGAGAACTGGAAACACCATATATTTT. This translates into CASSLTPTGRTGNTIYF.

The chain employs TRBV5-1 and TRBJ1-4; D is perhaps TRBD1 (5 bases). The CDR3 covers 14 residues. Looked up from germline, CDR1 is SGHRS and CDR2 is YFSETQ. The V and J ends lost 0 bases and 8 bases respectively, with 11 bases between them. This CDR3 is CASSLGGVPEKLFF. The CDR3, as DNA: TGCGCCAGCAGCTTGGGGGGGGTGCCCGAAAAACTGTTTTTT.

The chain recombines TRBV7-9 with TRBJ1-5; D perhaps matches TRBD1 (5 bases). This CDR3 has 16 amino acids. V was cut by 1 base and J by 6 bases, with 16 bases left in between. Germline V gene sequence: CDR1 SEHNR, CDR2 FQNEAQ (reference sequence). As DNA, the CDR3 is TGTGCCAGCAGCTTAGGTCCCCAGGTGGGGGGTCAGCCCCAGCATTTT. It codes for CASSLGPQVGGQPQHF.

The V call is TRBV7-9, the J call TRBJ1-1; D unclear. In germline, CDR1 is SEHNR, CDR2 FQNEAQ (reference sequence). This CDR3 has 12 residues. V was shortened by 5 bases and J by 11 bases, with 15 bases between the two germline ends. The CDR3 loop is CASSPQATQAFF. The CDR3 DNA is TGTGCCAGCAGCCCCCAGGCGACCCAGGCTTTCTTT.

Regarding this clone: The same CDR3 can be traced to other DNA sequences in this sample. The chain has TRBV6-5 and TRBJ1-2, with D possibly matching TRBD1 (5 bases). V was clipped by 0 bases and J by 5 bases, with 7 bases between them. The CDR3 covers 13 residues. CDR1 is MNHEY and CDR2 is SVGAGI in the germline V gene. Here the CDR3 DNA reads TGTGCCAGCAGTTACTCGGCAGGGTATGGCTACACCTTC. Translated, it gives CASSYSAGYGYTF.

V and J are TRBV19 and TRBJ1-2; TRBD1 aligns across 7 bases. CDR3 length: 16 amino acids. The ends lost 3 bases at V and 5 bases at J; junction bases unmatched: 12. The V gene's germline CDR1 is LNHDA and CDR2 SQIVND (reference sequence). CDR3 region: CASSIPPGGGAYGYTF. The CDR3 coding sequence is TGTGCCAGTAGTATCCCCCCGGGAGGGGGCGCATATGGCTACACCTTC.

The chain links TRBV30 to TRBJ1-1, with a weak D call TRBD1 (5 bases). This CDR3 has 17 amino acids. The V and J ends lost 1 base and 1 base respectively, with 19 bases between them. Germline loops: CDR1 GTSNPN, CDR2 SVGIG (reference sequence). CDR3 protein: CAWSAPGRPPQNTEAFF. The CDR3 nucleotides read TGTGCCTGGAGTGCTCCAGGGCGGCCTCCGCAGAACACTGAAGCTTTCTTT. Full variable domain (remainder filled in from reference TRBV30 and TRBJ1-1): SQTIHQWPATLVQPVGSPLSLECTVEGTSNPNLYWYRQAAGRGLQLLFYSVGIGQISSEVPQNLSASRPQDRQFILSSKKLLLSDSGFYLCAWSAPGRPPQNTEAFFGQGTRLTVV.

This chain joins TRBV7-9 and TRBJ2-3; 7 positions agree with TRBD2. The V segment lost 0 bases and the J segment 1 base; nucleotides outside the gene matches: 7. This CDR3 is 17 amino acids long. Germline V gives CDR1 SEHNR, CDR2 FQNEAQ (reference sequence). The CDR3 DNA reads TGTGCCAGCAGCTTAGCGGGGCGGGAGAGTGGCACAGATACGCAGTATTTT. Amino acids: CASSLAGRESGTDTQYF.

The genes are TRBV2 and TRBJ2-1; no clear D gene. CDR3 length: 17 amino acids. Germline loops: CDR1 SNHLY, CDR2 FYNNEI. V gave up 5 bases and J gave up 2 bases, with 19 bases separating them. The CDR3 protein is CASSLLTVDNAYNEQFF. CDR3 in DNA: TGTGCCAGCAGTCTGCTGACCGTAGACAACGCCTACAATGAGCAGTTCTTC.

The chain joins TRBV24-1 to TRBJ1-6; 10 bases fit TRBD1. The CDR3 loop spans 16 amino acids. Germline V gives CDR1 KGHDR, CDR2 SFDVKD. J lost 7 bases, V lost 4 bases, and 6 bases had no gene match. CDR3 protein: CATSDSGTGVNSPLHF. The CDR3 DNA follows: TGTGCCACCAGTGACTCCGGGACAGGGGTCAATTCACCCCTCCACTTT.

The genes are TRBV20-1 and TRBJ2-1; no reliable D call. The CDR3 runs 11 residues. Looked up from germline, CDR1 is DFQATT and CDR2 is SNEGSKA (reference sequence). V lost 8 bases to trimming and J lost 0 bases, with 5 bases between them. The CDR3 protein is CSSPSYNEQFF. The CDR3 DNA follows: TGCAGTAGCCCCTCCTACAATGAGCAGTTCTTC.

The V and J genes are TRBV2 and TRBJ2-7; the match to TRBD1 covers 7 bases. Germline CDR1 is SNHLY and CDR2 is FYNNEI. CDR3 length: 15 residues. The V gene end was trimmed by 6 bases and the J gene end by 0 bases; junction bases not matched to a gene: 8. The CDR3 nucleotides read TGTGCCAGCAGCACGGGACAGCCTCCCTCCTACGAGCAGTACTTC. This sequence encodes CASSTGQPPSYEQYF. The full variable domain, completed using reference TRBV2 and TRBJ2-7, is EPEVTQTPSHQVTQMGQEVILRCVPISNHLYFYWYRQILGQKVEFLVSFYNNEISEKSEIFDDQFSVERPDGSNFTLKIRSTKLEDSAMYFCASSTGQPPSYEQYFGPGTRLTVT.

The rearrangement links TRBV6-5 to TRBJ1-5; no definite D call. Trimming cost V 8 bases and J 2 bases, with 10 bases left between them. This CDR3 comprises 13 residues. Germline assignment: CDR1 MNHEY and CDR2 SVGAGI. Here the CDR3 reads CASVPQGNQPQHF. The CDR3 region has the DNA TGTGCCAGCGTCCCCCAGGGCAATCAGCCCCAGCATTTT.

The chain links TRBV19 to TRBJ1-6; maybe TRBD1 (6 bases). The germline V and J ends were trimmed by 6 bases and 6 bases, with 9 bases remaining between them. This CDR3 is 13 amino acids long. Germline V gives CDR1 LNHDA, CDR2 SQIVND (reference sequence). The CDR3 loop reads CASRPDSNSPLHF. The CDR3 DNA reads TGTGCCAGTAGACCGGACAGTAATTCACCCCTCCACTTT.

The chain combines TRBV28 with TRBJ1-1; D is unclear. Trimming shortened V by 4 bases and J by 10 bases, and 13 bases separated the two germline ends. Per the germline V gene, CDR1 is MDHEN and CDR2 is SYDVKM. This CDR3 spans 12 amino acids. CDR3 DNA sequence: TGTGCCAGCAGTTCGTACCTCCCCGGAGCTTTCTTT. Translation: CASSSYLPGAFF.

The V gene is TRBV3-1 (or the pseudogene TRBV3-2), the J gene TRBJ1-2; perhaps TRBD1 as D (5 bases). CDR3 size: 15 residues. The germline V gene has CDR1 LGHDT and CDR2 YNNKEL (reference sequence). Trimming pared 0 bases from V and 4 bases from J, leaving 12 bases between. DNA of the CDR3: TGTGCCAGCAGCCAAGATGGGACTATCCCCTATGGCTACACCTTC. It translates to CASSQDGTIPYGYTF.

This sequence joins TRBV5-6 and TRBJ2-7; 9 nucleotides line up with TRBD2. Germline V lookup: CDR1 SGHDT, CDR2 YYEEEE. With V trimmed by 6 bases and J by 3 bases, 22 bases remained unmatched. The CDR3 totals 19 residues. CDR3 region: CASKQGAPLVAGDFYEQYF. DNA of the CDR3: TGTGCCAGCAAGCAGGGAGCGCCCTTGGTAGCGGGAGATTTCTACGAGCAGTACTTC. The entire variable domain, with the rest obtained from reference TRBV5-6 and TRBJ2-7, is as follows: DAGVTQSPTHLIKTRGQQVTLRCSPKSGHDTVSWYQQALGQGPQFIFQYYEEEERQRGNFPDRFSGHQFPNYSSELNVNALLLGDSALYLCASKQGAPLVAGDFYEQYFGPGTRLTVT.

This chain joins TRBV19 and TRBJ2-1; a possible D gene is TRBD2 (5 bases). V was pared by 6 bases and J by 12 bases, with 21 bases between. The CDR3 loop spans 14 amino acids. The germline V gene has CDR1 LNHDA and CDR2 SQIVND (reference sequence). The CDR3 region has the DNA TGTGCCAGTAGCCCACTAAGTGTCGATGCGGGGCAGTTCTTC. It specifies CASSPLSVDAGQFF.

Note on this clone: A much more abundant neighbour one base away suggests this may be a read error. This same CDR3 is encoded by further DNA sequences in the sample. V and J are TRBV4-1 and TRBJ1-2; maybe TRBD1 (6 bases). Germline-derived CDR1 and CDR2 are MGHRA and YSYEKL. The V end lost 1 base, the J end lost 0 bases, and 6 bases lay between the germline ends. CDR3 length: 14 amino acids. The CDR3 sequence is CASSQGQANYGYTF. The CDR3 DNA reads as TGCGCCAGCAGCCAAGGACAGGCTAACTATGGCTACACCTTC.

The V gene is TRBV11-3, the J gene TRBJ2-5, with 10 nucleotides matching TRBD1. The CDR3 extends over 13 amino acids. Per germline, CDR1 SGHNT and CDR2 YENEEA. With V trimmed by 5 bases and J by 10 bases, 7 bases remained unmatched. CDR3 sequence: CASSPDGQGDQYF. For the CDR3, the DNA is TGTGCCAGCAGCCCGGACGGACAGGGGGACCAGTACTTC.

V and J are TRBV7-8 and TRBJ2-1; 11 nucleotides match TRBD2. CDR3 length: 21 residues. The V segment lost 2 bases and the J segment 7 bases; nucleotides outside the gene matches: 22. The germline V gene has CDR1 SGHVS and CDR2 FQNEAQ. CDR3 region: CASSLRERLRSGTSGKNEQFF. For the CDR3, the DNA is TGTGCCAGCAGCTTAAGAGAAAGACTGCGTTCCGGGACTAGCGGTAAGAATGAGCAGTTCTTC. Full variable domain (outside the CDR3, taken from reference TRBV7-8 and TRBJ2-1): GAGVSQSPRYKVAKRGQDVALRCDPISGHVSLFWYQQALGQGPEFLTYFQNEAQLDKSGLPSDRFFAERPEGSVSTLKIQRTQQEDSAVYLCASSLRERLRSGTSGKNEQFFGPGTRLTVL.

The CDR3 DNA reads as TGTGCCAGCAGCCGAACGGGAACCCAGAACACCGGGGAGCTGTTTTTT. It codes for CASSRTGTQNTGELFF. This chain uses TRBV13 with TRBJ2-2; a possible D gene is TRBD2 (5 bases). Germline V CDR1 and CDR2: PRHDT, FYEKMQ (reference sequence). Trimming pared 5 bases from V and 1 base from J, leaving 14 bases between. This CDR3 is 16 amino acids long. The whole variable domain, filled in from reference TRBV13 and TRBJ2-2, reads AAGVIQSPRHLIKEKRETATLKCYPIPRHDTVYWYQQGPGQDPQFLISFYEKMQSDKGSIPDRFSAQQFSDYHSELNMSSLELGDSALYFCASSRTGTQNTGELFFGEGSRLTVL.

The V call is TRBV14, the J call TRBJ2-7; no reliable D call. Trimming stripped 0 bases from V and 6 bases from J, with 6 bases between. The CDR3 sequence is 12 residues long. CDR1 and CDR2 (germline): SGHDN, FVKESK. The CDR3 is CASSQDRFEQYF. CDR3 nucleotide sequence: TGTGCCAGCAGCCAAGATCGGTTCGAGCAGTACTTC.

The chain is built from TRBV7-9 and TRBJ1-2; tentatively, D is TRBD1 (5 bases). Germline V gene data show CDR1 as SEHNR and CDR2 as FQNEAQ (reference sequence). The CDR3 is 13 amino acids. V gave up 5 bases and J gave up 4 bases, with 11 bases separating them. CDR3 sequence reads: CASSPTGSYGYTF. In DNA form, the CDR3 reads TGTGCCAGCAGCCCCACAGGATCCTATGGCTACACCTTC.